The 10 T cell receptor beta chains given below trace back to one sample, sequenced in a study of cytomegalovirus exposure and HLA in healthy donors. With 60 Vbeta and 13 Jbeta primers, the PCR was carried out. Sequencing used immunoSEQ multiplex PCR; TCRdb keeps in-frame clones, though not all of them. Among about 160,000 clones, roughly three quarters were seen once, and the ten largest hold 7% to 8.5%. Sequenced material: PBMCs. The receptors were sampled from a male donor in good health and CMV-seropositive.

The chain uses TRBV5-4 and TRBJ2-3, with 9 bases lining up with TRBD2. Germline V gives CDR1 SGHNT, CDR2 YYREEE (reference sequence). With 1 base clipped from V and 4 bases from J, the junction kept 7 bases outside the gene matches. This CDR3 spans 16 amino acids. CDR3: CASSLPAGGRADTQYF. Here the CDR3 DNA reads TGTGCCAGCAGCTTGCCGGCGGGGGGGCGAGCAGATACGCAGTATTTT.

J is TRBJ2-7 and V is TRBV5-1, with 7 bases lining up with TRBD1. The CDR3 has 14 amino acids. Trimming took 0 bases from V and 1 from J; bases not matched to a gene: 1. Germline V lookup: CDR1 SGHRS, CDR2 YFSETQ. CDR3 nucleotide sequence: TGCGCCAGCAGCTTGGGGGGACAGTCCTACGAGCAGTACTTC. Translation: CASSLGGQSYEQYF.

V usage is TRBV11-2 and J usage is TRBJ1-3, with D uncertain. Trimming removed 1 base from V and 8 bases from J, with 12 bases in between. This CDR3 has 14 amino acids. Looked up from germline, CDR1 is SGHAT and CDR2 is FQNNGV. CDR3 sequence: CASSLVVPADTIYF. The CDR3 region has the DNA TGTGCCAGCAGCTTAGTTGTCCCAGCGGACACCATATATTTT. Using reference TRBV11-2 and TRBJ1-3 for the parts outside the CDR3, the full variable domain is EAGVAQSPRYKIIEKRQSVAFWCNPISGHATLYWYQQILGQGPKLLIQFQNNGVVDDSQLPKDRFSAERLKGVDSTLKIQPAKLEDSAVYLCASSLVVPADTIYFGEGSWLTVV.

V is TRBV7-9 and J is TRBJ2-7, with D tentatively TRBD2 (7 bases). The V end lost 5 bases, the J end lost 5 bases, and 19 bases lay between the germline ends. The germline gives CDR1 SEHNR, CDR2 FQNEAQ (reference sequence). The CDR3 spans 15 residues. Here the CDR3 DNA reads TGTGCCAGCAGCCGAGGGAGGGGGGCCACCGACGAGCAGTACTTC. Amino acids: CASSRGRGATDEQYF. Full variable domain (missing parts from reference TRBV7-9 and TRBJ2-7): DTGVSQNPRHKITKRGQNVTFRCDPISEHNRLYWYRQTLGQGPEFLTYFQNEAQLEKSRLLSDRFSAERPKGSFSTLEIQRTEQGDSAMYLCASSRGRGATDEQYFGPGTRLTVT.

The chain employs TRBV6-5 and TRBJ2-7; a possible D gene is TRBD2 (6 bases). The germline gives CDR1 MNHEY, CDR2 SVGAGI. This CDR3 is 15 amino acids long. V lost 6 bases to trimming and J lost 0 bases, with 15 bases between them. This CDR3 is CASRKGAGSSYEQYF. In DNA, the CDR3 is TGTGCCAGCAGAAAGGGCGCGGGAAGCTCCTACGAGCAGTACTTC.

The chain uses TRBV7-9 and TRBJ2-4; D unresolved. Germline V gene data show CDR1 as SEHNR and CDR2 as FQNEAQ (reference sequence). The ends were cut back, 1 base at V and 8 bases at J, with 12 bases in the middle. The CDR3 length is 14 residues. The CDR3 bases are TGTGCCAGCAGCTTAGGCACCTCCACGGACATTCAGTACTTC. Encoded protein: CASSLGTSTDIQYF.

Points on this clone: Mismatch with germline at one junction end may stem from a read error. The same CDR3 is also encoded by other DNA sequences in this sample. The V and J genes are TRBV5-6 and TRBJ1-2, with D unresolved. The CDR3 loop spans 13 amino acids. Germline values: CDR1 SGHDT, CDR2 YYEEEE. The CDR3: CASSLQANYGYTF. The CDR3 DNA reads as TGCGCCAGCAGCTTGCAGGCGAACTATGGCTACACCTTC.

The chain joins TRBV7-2 to TRBJ2-1; D not resolved. V was pared by 5 bases and J by 10 bases, with 12 bases between. There are 12 residues in the CDR3. Germline CDR1 is SGHTA and CDR2 is FQGNSA. CDR3 DNA: TGTGCCAGCAGCCGGGTTGGCCTCGAGCAGTTCTTC. It codes for CASSRVGLEQFF.

This clone was recorded once. The V gene is TRBV30, the J gene TRBJ1-2; D perhaps matches TRBD1 (5 bases). V was shortened by 3 bases and J by 5 bases, with 22 bases between the two germline ends. The CDR3 length is 16 residues. In germline, CDR1 is GTSNPN, CDR2 SVGIG (reference sequence). The CDR3 nucleotides read TGTGCCTGGAGGGCAGGGATATGGGGTATGGTATATGGCTACACCTTC. It encodes CAWRAGIWGMVYGYTF.

CDR3 DNA: TGTGCCAGCAGCCTCGGAAGAGGGGGCGCAGGTCAGCCCCAGCATTTT. Protein: CASSLGRGGAGQPQHF. This chain uses TRBV13 with TRBJ1-5; 7 nucleotides line up with TRBD1. This CDR3 has 16 amino acids. CDR1 and CDR2 from the germline V gene are PRHDT and FYEKMQ (reference sequence). Trimming took 5 bases from V and 6 from J; bases not matched to a gene: 13.